This paragraph reports one TCR beta chain. The sample comes from a study of long-term antiretroviral therapy in people with HIV. With survey level as its setting, the immunoSEQ assay was v3.0. The repertoire was sequenced with immunoSEQ multiplex PCR; TCRdb's copy has only in-frame clones and lacks some. The sample contains more than 15,000 clones, about 91% of which appear only once. This sample comprised unsorted PBMCs, obtained 0.3 years after starting antiretroviral therapy. The TCR was taken from a man between 60 and 75 years old with HIV.

The DNA of the CDR3 is TGTGCCAGCAGCTTGGCGGGGGGGCTACTTTACGAGCAGTACTTC. Encoded protein: CASSLAGGLLYEQYF. The J gene is TRBJ2-7, the V gene TRBV5-4; TRBD2 matches at 8 bases. V lost 0 bases and J lost 4; bases outside the gene matches: 6. Germline CDR1 is SGHNT and CDR2 is YYREEE (reference sequence). CDR3 length equals 15 residues.